The sequence of this T cell receptor beta chain was determined in a study of blood T cell repertoires in COVID-19. Profiled with immunoSEQ multiplex PCR; TCRdb holds only in-frame clones, not every one. This table has approximately 220,000 clones, 80% to 90% appearing once. There are 15 residues in the CDR3. V trimming: 2 bases; J trimming: 2 bases; junction bases outside the gene matches: 3. The germline CDR1 and CDR2 sequences are PRHDT and FYEKMQ (reference sequence). The sequenced material came from PBMCs or T cells enriched from blood (not recorded which). This TCR was recovered from a man younger than 40 who had recovered from COVID-19. This sequence joins TRBV13 and TRBJ2-7, with 10 positions matching TRBD1. CDR3 bases: TGTGCCAGCAGCTTAAAAGGGACAGGGGCCTACGAGCAGTACTTC. Encoded protein: CASSLKGTGAYEQYF.